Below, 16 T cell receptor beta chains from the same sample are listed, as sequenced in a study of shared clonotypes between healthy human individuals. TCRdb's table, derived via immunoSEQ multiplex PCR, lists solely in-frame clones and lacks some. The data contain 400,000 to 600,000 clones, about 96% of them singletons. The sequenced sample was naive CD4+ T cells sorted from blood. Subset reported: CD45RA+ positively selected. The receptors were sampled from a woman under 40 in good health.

CDR3 in DNA: TGTGCCACCAGCAGAGATTTGTTGGGACTAGCGGGAAGGTTTGATGAGCAGTTCTTC. It encodes CATSRDLLGLAGRFDEQFF. The V and J genes are TRBV15 and TRBJ2-1, with 13 bases aligning to TRBD2. The V segment lost 0 bases and the J segment 8 bases; nucleotides outside the gene matches: 13. Germline lookup yields CDR1 LNHNV and CDR2 YYDKDF (reference sequence). This CDR3 is 19 amino acids long.

CDR3 DNA sequence: TGTGCCAGCAGCTTGGACAGGGATCCTGGGGCCAACGTCCTGACTTTC. Translation: CASSLDRDPGANVLTF. This rearrangement joins TRBV5-5 to TRBJ2-6, with D possibly TRBD1 on 6 matching bases. With 0 bases removed from V and 2 bases from J, the gap between germline ends came to 9 bases. CDR3 length: 16 residues. Germline CDR1 SGHKS, CDR2 YYEKEE (reference sequence).

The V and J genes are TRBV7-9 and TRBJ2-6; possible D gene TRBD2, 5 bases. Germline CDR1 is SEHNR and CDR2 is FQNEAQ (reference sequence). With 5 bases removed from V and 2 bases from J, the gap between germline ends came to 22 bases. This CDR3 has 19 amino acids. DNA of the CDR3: TGTGCCAGCAGCCGTAAAGGACTTACCGTCCCCCCTGGGGCCAACGTCCTGACTTTC. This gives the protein CASSRKGLTVPPGANVLTF.

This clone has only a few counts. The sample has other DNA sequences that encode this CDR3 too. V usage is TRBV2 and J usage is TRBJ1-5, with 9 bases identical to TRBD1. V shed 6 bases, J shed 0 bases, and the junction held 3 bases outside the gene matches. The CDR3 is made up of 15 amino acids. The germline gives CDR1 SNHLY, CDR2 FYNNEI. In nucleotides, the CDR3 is TGTGCCAGCAGCGGACAGGGGAATAGCAATCAGCCCCAGCATTTT. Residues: CASSGQGNSNQPQHF.

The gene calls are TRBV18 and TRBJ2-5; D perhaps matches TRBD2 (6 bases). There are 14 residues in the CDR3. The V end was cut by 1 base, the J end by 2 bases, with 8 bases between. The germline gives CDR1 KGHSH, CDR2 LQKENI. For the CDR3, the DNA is TGTGCCAGCTCACCACGCGGGAAACAAGAGACCCAGTACTTC. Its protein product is CASSPRGKQETQYF.

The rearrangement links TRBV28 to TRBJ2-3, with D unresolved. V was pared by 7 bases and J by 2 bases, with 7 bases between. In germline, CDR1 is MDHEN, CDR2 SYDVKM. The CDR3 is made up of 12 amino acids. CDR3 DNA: TGTGCCAGCACCACGAACACAGATACGCAGTATTTT. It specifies CASTTNTDTQYF.

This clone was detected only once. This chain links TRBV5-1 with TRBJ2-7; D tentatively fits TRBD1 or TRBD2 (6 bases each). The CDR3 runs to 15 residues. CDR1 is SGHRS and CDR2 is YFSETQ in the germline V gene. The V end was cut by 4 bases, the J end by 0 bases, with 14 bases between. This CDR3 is CASSEGGLDSYEQYF. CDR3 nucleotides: TGCGCCAGCAGCGAGGGGGGACTCGACTCCTACGAGCAGTACTTC.

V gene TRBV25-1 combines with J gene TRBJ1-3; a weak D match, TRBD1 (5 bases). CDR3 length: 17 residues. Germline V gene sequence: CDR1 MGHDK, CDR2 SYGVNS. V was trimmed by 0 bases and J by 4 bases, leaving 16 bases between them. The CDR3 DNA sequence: TGTGCCAGCAGTGAATACCGGGGCCCTCCCTACGGAAACACCATATATTTT. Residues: CASSEYRGPPYGNTIYF.

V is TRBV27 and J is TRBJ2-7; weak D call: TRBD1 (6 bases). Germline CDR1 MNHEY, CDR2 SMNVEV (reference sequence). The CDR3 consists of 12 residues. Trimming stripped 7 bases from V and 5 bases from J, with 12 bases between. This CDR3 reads CASTNRVNEQYF. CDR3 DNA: TGTGCCAGCACCAACAGGGTAAACGAGCAGTACTTC.

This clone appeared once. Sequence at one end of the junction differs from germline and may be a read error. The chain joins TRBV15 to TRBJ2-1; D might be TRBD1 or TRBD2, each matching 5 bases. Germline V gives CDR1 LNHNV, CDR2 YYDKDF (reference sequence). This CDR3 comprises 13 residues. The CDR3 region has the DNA TGTGCCACCAGCAGAGAGTATGTTAGCGACAGCCTCTTC. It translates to CATSREYVSDSLF. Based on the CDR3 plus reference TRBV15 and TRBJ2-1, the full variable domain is DAMVIQNPRYQVTQFGKPVTLSCSQTLNHNVMYWYQQKSSQAPKLLFHYYDKDFNNEADTPDNFQSRRPNTSFCFLDIRSPGLGDTAMYLCATSREYVSDSLFGPGTRLTVL.

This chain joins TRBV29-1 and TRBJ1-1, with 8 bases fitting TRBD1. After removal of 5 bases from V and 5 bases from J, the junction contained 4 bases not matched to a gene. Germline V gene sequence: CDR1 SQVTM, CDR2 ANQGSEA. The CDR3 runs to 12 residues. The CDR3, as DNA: TGCAGCGTTCCGACAGGGGCAACTGAAGCTTTCTTT. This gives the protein CSVPTGATEAFF. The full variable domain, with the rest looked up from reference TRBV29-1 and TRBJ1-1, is SAVISQKPSRDICQRGTSLTIQCQVDSQVTMMFWYRQQPGQSLTLIATANQGSEATYESGFVIDKFPISRPNLTFSTLTVSNMSPEDSSIYLCSVPTGATEAFFGQGTRLTVV.

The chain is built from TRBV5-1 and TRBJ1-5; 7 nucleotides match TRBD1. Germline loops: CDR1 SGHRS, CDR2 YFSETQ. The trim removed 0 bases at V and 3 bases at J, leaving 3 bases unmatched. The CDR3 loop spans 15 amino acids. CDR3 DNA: TGCGCCAGCAGCTTGGTTACAGGGGACAATCAGCCCCAGCATTTT. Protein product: CASSLVTGDNQPQHF.

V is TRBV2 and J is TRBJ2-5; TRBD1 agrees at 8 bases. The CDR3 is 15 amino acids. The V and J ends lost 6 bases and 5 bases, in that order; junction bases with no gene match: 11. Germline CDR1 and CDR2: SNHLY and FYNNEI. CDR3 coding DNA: TGTGCCAGCAGGCATGACAGGGGTTGGGGTGAGACCCAGTACTTC. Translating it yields CASRHDRGWGETQYF. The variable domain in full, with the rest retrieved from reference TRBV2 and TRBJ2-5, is EPEVTQTPSHQVTQMGQEVILRCVPISNHLYFYWYRQILGQKVEFLVSFYNNEISEKSEIFDDQFSVERPDGSNFTLKIRSTKLEDSAMYFCASRHDRGWGETQYFGPGTRLLVL.

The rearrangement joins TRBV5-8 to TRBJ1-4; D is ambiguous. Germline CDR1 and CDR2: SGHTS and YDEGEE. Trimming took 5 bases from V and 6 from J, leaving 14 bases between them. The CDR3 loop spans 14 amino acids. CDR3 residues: CASSLMGLDEKLFF. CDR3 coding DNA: TGTGCCAGCAGTTTGATGGGCCTCGATGAAAAACTGTTTTTT.

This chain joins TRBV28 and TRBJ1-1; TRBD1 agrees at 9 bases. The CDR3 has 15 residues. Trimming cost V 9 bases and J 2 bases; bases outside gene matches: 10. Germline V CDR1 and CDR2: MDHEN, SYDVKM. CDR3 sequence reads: CASPGPGQGNTEAFF. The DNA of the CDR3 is TGTGCCAGTCCAGGCCCGGGACAGGGAAACACTGAAGCTTTCTTT. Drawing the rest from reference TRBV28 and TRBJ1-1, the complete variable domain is DVKVTQSSRYLVKRTGEKVFLECVQDMDHENMFWYRQDPGLGLRLIYFSYDVKMKEKGDIPEGYSVSREKKERFSLILESASTNQTSMYLCASPGPGQGNTEAFFGQGTRLTVV.

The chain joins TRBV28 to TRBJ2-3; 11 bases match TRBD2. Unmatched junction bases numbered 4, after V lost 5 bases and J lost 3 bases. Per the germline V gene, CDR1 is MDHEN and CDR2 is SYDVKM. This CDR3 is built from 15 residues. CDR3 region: CASSRGTSGTDTQYF. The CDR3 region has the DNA TGTGCCAGCAGTCGCGGGACTAGCGGAACAGATACGCAGTATTTT.